This TCR beta chain was identified during a study of early T cells in non-severe SARS-CoV-2 infection. Study as a whole: Alpha and beta chains were unpaired, from unsorted whole-blood bulk RNA.

This clonotype was recorded at least ten times. Antigen: not known. The CDR3 is made up of 14 amino acids. The V gene's germline CDR1 is MGHRA and CDR2 YSYEKL. With 4 bases clipped from V and 4 bases from J, the junction kept 6 bases outside the gene matches. Unique molecular identifiers were added to individual cDNA molecules. TCRdb itself ran the 5' RACE reads through MiXCR, one entry per CDR3 protein. The sample holds approximately 60,000 distinct CDR3 sequences, about 12% seen once. Study results and limitations: Clonotype matching in VDJdb favored anti-spike CD8 responses and did not capture private and CD4 specificities.

The material sequenced was whole blood. The V and J genes are TRBV4-1 and TRBJ1-1; 7 nucleotides agree with TRBD1. The receptor was isolated from an adult who was a healthcare worker with PCR-confirmed SARS-CoV-2 infection or an uninfected control (not recorded which). The CDR3 DNA reads TGCGCCAGCAGCCTACAGGGGATGGGCACTGAAGCTTTCTTT. The encoded protein is CASSLQGMGTEAFF.